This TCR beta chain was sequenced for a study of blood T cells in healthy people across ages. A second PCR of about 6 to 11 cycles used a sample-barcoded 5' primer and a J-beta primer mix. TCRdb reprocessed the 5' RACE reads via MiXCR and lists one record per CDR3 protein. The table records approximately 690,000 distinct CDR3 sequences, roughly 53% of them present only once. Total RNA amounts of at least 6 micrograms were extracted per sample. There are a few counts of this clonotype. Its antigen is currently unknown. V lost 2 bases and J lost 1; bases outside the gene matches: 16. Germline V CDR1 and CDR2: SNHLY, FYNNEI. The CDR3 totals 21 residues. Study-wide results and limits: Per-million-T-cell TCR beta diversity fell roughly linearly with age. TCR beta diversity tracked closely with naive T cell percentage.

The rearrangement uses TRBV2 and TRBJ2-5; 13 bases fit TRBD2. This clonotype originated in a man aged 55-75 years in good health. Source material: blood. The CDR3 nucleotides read TGTGCCAGCAGTGAATCAACATGGACTAGCGGGGGCCATCCCATCCAAGAGACCCAGTACTTC. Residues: CASSESTWTSGGHPIQETQYF.